The present TCR beta chain was sequenced within a study of immune characterization of retroperitoneal liposarcoma. TCRdb analysed the PCR reads with MiXCR anew, one entry per CDR3 protein. Among around 11,000 distinct CDR3 sequences listed, around a third were seen once. CDR3 size: 18 residues. Germline loops: CDR1 SGHVS, CDR2 FQNEAQ. Unmatched junction bases numbered 15, after V lost 5 bases and J lost 3 bases. The clonotype was recovered from a male donor with retroperitoneal liposarcoma. Source material: tumor tissue. V is TRBV7-8 and J is TRBJ2-3; TRBD2 agrees at 9 bases. The CDR3 sequence: CASSILAGGPLGTDTQYF. The CDR3 nucleotides are TGTGCCAGCAGCATACTCGCGGGGGGGCCTTTAGGTACAGATACGCAGTATTTT. Complete variable domain (other parts from reference TRBV7-8 and TRBJ2-3): GAGVSQSPRYKVAKRGQDVALRCDPISGHVSLFWYQQALGQGPEFLTYFQNEAQLDKSGLPSDRFFAERPEGSVSTLKIQRTQQEDSAVYLCASSILAGGPLGTDTQYFGPGTRLTVL.